This T cell receptor (beta chain) came from a study of OX40 agonist ivuxolimab in advanced cancers. Whole-study context: Hepatocellular carcinoma, melanoma, renal cell or head and neck cancer occurred in dose-escalation patients.

The timepoints at which blood was sampled were baseline, cycle 4 day 1, and cycle 7 day 1. CDR3 length: 11 residues. V lost 5 bases, J lost 7 bases, and 9 bases lay in between. CDR1 SGHTA and CDR2 FQGTGA come from the germline V gene. Clones were read by immunoSEQ multiplex PCR, and TCRdb kept only the in-frame ones, dropping some. The sample shows some 43,000 clones, approximately 85% of them seen only once. The clonotype comes from an adult with an advanced solid tumor such as melanoma, head and neck, liver or kidney cancer. This specimen was CD4+ or CD8+ T cells sorted from blood, taken in a trial of the OX40 agonist ivuxolimab. The J gene is TRBJ2-7, the V gene TRBV7-3; no reliable D call. CDR3 coding DNA: TGTGCCAGCAGCACGACTCGTGAGCAGTACTTC. Translation: CASSTTREQYF.